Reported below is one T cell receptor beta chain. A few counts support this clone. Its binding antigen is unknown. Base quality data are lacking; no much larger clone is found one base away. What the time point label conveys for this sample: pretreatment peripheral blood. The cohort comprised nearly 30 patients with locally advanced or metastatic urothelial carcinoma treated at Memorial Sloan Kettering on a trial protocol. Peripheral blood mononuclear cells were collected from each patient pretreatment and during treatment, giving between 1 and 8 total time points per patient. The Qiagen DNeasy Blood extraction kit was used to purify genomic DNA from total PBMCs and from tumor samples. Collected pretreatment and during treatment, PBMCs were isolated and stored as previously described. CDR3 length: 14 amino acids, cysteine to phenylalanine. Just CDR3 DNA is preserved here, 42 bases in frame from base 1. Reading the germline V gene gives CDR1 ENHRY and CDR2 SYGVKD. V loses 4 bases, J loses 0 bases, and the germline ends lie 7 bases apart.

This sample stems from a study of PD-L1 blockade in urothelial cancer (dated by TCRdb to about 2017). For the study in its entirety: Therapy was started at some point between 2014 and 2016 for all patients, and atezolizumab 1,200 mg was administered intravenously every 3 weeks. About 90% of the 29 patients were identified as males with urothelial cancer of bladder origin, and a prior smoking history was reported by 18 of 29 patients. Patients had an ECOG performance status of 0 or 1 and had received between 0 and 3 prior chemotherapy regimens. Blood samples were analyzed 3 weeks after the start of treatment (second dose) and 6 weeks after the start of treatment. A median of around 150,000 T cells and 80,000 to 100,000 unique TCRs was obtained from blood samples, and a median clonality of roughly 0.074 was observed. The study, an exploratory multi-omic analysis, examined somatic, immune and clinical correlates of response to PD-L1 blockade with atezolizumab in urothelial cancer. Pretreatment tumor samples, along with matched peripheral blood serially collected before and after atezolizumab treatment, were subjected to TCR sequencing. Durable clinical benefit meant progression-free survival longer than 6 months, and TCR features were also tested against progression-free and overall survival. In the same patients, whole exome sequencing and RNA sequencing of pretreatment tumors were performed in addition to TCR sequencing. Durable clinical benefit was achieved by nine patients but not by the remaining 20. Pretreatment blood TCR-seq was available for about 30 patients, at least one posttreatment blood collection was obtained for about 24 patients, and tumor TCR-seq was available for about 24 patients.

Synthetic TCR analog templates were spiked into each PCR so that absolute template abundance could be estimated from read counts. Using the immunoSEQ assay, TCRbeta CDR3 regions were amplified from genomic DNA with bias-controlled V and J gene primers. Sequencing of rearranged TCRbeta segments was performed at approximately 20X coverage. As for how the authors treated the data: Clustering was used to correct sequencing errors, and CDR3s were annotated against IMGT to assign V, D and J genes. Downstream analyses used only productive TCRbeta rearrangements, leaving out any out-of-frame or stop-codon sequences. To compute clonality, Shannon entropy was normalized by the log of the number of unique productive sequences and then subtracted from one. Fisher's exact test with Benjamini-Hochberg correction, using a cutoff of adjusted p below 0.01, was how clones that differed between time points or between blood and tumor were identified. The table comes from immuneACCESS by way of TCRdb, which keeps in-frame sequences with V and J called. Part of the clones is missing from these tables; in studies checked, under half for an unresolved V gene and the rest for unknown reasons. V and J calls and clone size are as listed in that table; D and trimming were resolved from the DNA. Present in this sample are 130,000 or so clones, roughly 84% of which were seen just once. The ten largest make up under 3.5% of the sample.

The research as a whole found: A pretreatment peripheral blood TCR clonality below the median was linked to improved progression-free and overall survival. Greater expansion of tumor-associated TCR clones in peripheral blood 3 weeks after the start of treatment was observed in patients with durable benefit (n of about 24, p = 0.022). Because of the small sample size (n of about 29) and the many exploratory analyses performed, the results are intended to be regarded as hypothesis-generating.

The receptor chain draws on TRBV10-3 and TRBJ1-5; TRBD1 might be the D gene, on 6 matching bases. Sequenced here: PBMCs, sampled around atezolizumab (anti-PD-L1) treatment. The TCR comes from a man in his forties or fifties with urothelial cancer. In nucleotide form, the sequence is TGTGCCATCAGTGCAGGGGATAGCAATCAGCCCCAGCATTTT. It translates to CAISAGDSNQPQHF.